These 2 T cell receptor beta chains originate from one sample sequenced in a study of blood T cell repertoires in COVID-19. Some clones are missing from TCRdb's copy, which holds only in-frame ones; the method was immunoSEQ multiplex PCR. The sample gives around 130,000 clones, 65% to 90% of which show up once; approximately 2.3% is in the top ten. Specimen: PBMCs or T cells enriched from blood (not recorded which). Receptors originate from a woman between 45 and 60 years old who had recovered from COVID-19.

A single count supports this clone. The chain has TRBV7-6 and TRBJ1-6, with 8 bases that match TRBD1. CDR3 length: 16 amino acids. Germline V CDR1 and CDR2: SGHVS, FNYEAQ. V lost 5 bases to trimming and J lost 7 bases; unmatched junction nucleotides: 10. Here the CDR3 DNA reads TGTGCCAGCAGCAACCGCGGACAGGGAGACAATTCACCCCTCCACTTT. Translating gives CASSNRGQGDNSPLHF.

The chain has TRBV5-1 and TRBJ1-4, with TRBD1 as a possible D gene (6 bases). This CDR3 is 14 amino acids long. Germline lookup yields CDR1 SGHRS and CDR2 YFSETQ. The V end was cut by 3 bases, the J end by 8 bases, with 14 bases between. CDR3 in amino acids: CASSSVIRGEKLFF. CDR3 DNA: TGCGCCAGCAGCTCCGTGATAAGGGGGGAAAAACTGTTTTTT.